A selection of T cell receptor beta chains follows, all from one sample in a study of T cells in Graves' hyperthyroidism and ophthalmopathy. TCRdb re-analysed the multiplex PCR reads in MiXCR, keeping a single row per CDR3 protein. Of around 290,000 distinct CDR3 sequences in the sample, about an eighth were seen once. The sample comprised blood. These receptors were taken from a woman aged 25-40 years with Graves' hyperthyroidism that later progressed to Graves' ophthalmopathy. Both conserved end residues are part of each CDR3. D genes are given only for firm matches. Size tells how often a clone was seen (once, few, many) or the class of an expanded clone, and some rows leave it out.

CDR3 protein | CDR3 DNA | clone size | J gene | D gene | V gene
CAISPLAGGNSYEQYF | TGTGCCATCAGTCCCCTAGCGGGAGGGAACTCCTACGAGCAGTACTTC | many | TRBJ2-7 | TRBD2 | TRBV10-3
CASRRKGDSFYGYTF | TGTGCCAGCAGGCGCAAAGGGGACAGTTTCTATGGCTACACCTTC | many | TRBJ1-2 | TRBD1 | TRBV27
CAISESPANEQFF | TGTGCCATCAGTGAGTCGCCGGCCAATGAGCAGTTCTTC | many | TRBJ2-1 | . | TRBV10-3
CASSYPGQGAYQPQHF | TGTGCCAGCAGTTACCCGGGACAGGGGGCTTATCAGCCCCAGCATTTT | many | TRBJ1-5 | TRBD1 | TRBV6-6
CASSGSRGLVDEQFF | TGTGCCAGCAGTGGGAGCAGGGGGCTAGTCGATGAGCAGTTCTTC | many | TRBJ2-1 | TRBD1 | TRBV28
CASSLTAGKSSGANVLTF | TGTGCCAGCAGTTTAACCGCAGGGAAGAGCTCTGGGGCCAACGTCCTGACTTTC | many | TRBJ2-6 | . | TRBV12-3/TRBV12-4
CASSLAGQALGEQYF | TGTGCCAGCAGCTTGGCCGGACAGGCCTTAGGGGAGCAGTACTTC | . | TRBJ2-7 | TRBD1 | TRBV5-5
CSARDSPTYGYTF | TGCAGTGCTAGGGACAGCCCTACCTATGGCTACACCTTC | many | TRBJ1-2 | . | TRBV20-1
CASSLVGLGYGYTF | TGTGCCAGCAGCTTAGTTGGGCTGGGCTATGGCTACACCTTC | many | TRBJ1-2 | . | TRBV13
CSASGVSGRAKDTQYF | TGCAGTGCTAGTGGGGTGAGCGGGAGGGCCAAAGATACGCAGTATTTT | . | TRBJ2-3 | TRBD2 | TRBV20-1
CASSIQGVGNQPQHF | TGTGCCAGCAGTATCCAGGGGGTGGGCAATCAGCCCCAGCATTTT | many | TRBJ1-5 | TRBD1 | TRBV28
CASSGQAPETQYF | TGTGCCAGCAGTGGTCAGGCGCCAGAGACCCAGTACTTC | . | TRBJ2-5 | . | TRBV7-9
CAWSGIGTNSYNEQFF | TGTGCCTGGAGTGGGATAGGGACTAACTCCTACAATGAGCAGTTCTTC | . | TRBJ2-1 | TRBD2 | TRBV30
CASSQDSISGWTGNYGYTF | TGTGCCAGCAGCCAAGATAGTATTAGCGGGTGGACCGGCAACTATGGCTACACCTTC | once | TRBJ1-2 | . | TRBV3-1
CASSDGTSPADTQYF | TGTGCCAGCAGTGACGGGACTAGCCCGGCAGATACGCAGTATTTT | many | TRBJ2-3 | TRBD2 | TRBV2
CACGTGELFF | TGTGCCTGCGGCACCGGGGAGCTGTTTTTT | many | TRBJ2-2 | . | TRBV30
CASSSGTLETQYF | TGTGCCAGCAGTTCTGGTACTTTGGAGACCCAGTACTTC | many | TRBJ2-5 | . | TRBV12-3/TRBV12-4
CASSSAGDEQFF | TGCGCCAGCAGCTCTGCTGGAGATGAGCAGTTCTTC | many | TRBJ2-1 | . | TRBV5-1
CAWGWGRGYNEQFF | TGTGCCTGGGGCTGGGGTCGGGGTTACAATGAGCAGTTCTTC | many | TRBJ2-1 | . | TRBV30